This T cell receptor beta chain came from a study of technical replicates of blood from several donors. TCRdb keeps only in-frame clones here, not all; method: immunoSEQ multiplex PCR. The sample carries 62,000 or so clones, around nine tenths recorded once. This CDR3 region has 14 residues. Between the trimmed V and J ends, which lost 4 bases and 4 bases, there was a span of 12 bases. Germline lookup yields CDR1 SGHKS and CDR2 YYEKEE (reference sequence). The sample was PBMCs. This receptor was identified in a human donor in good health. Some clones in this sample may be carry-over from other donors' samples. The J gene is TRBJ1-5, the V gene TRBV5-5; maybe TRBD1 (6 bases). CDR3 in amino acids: CASSPGQPNQPQHF. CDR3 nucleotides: TGTGCCAGCAGCCCCGGACAGCCAAATCAGCCCCAGCATTTT.